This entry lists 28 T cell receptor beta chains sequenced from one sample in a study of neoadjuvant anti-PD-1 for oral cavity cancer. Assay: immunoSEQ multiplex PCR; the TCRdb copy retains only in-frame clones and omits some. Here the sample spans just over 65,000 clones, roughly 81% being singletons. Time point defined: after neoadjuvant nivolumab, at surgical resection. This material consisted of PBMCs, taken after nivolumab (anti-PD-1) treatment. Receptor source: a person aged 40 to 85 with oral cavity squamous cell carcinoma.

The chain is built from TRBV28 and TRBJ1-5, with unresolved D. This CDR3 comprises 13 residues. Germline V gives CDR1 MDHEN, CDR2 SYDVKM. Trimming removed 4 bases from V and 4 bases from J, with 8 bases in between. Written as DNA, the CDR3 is TGTGCCAGCAGTTGGCAGAGAAATCAGCCCCAGCATTTT. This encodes CASSWQRNQPQHF.

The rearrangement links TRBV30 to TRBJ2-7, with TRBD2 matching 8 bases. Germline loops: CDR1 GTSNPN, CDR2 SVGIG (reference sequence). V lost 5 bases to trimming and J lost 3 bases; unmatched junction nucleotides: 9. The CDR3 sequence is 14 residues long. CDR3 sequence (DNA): TGTGCCTGGTCCAGCGGGAGAGTGATCTACGAGCAGTACTTC. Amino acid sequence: CAWSSGRVIYEQYF.

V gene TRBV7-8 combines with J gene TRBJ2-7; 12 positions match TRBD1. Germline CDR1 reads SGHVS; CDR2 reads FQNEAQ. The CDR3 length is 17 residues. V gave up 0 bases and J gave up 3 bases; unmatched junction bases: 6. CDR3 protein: CASSLATGTGGNYEQYF. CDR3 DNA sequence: TGTGCCAGCAGCTTAGCGACCGGGACAGGGGGCAACTACGAGCAGTACTTC.

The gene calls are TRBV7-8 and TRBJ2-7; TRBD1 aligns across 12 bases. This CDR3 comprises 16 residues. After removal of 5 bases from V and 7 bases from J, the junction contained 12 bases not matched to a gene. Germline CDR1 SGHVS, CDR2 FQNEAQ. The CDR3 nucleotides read TGTGCCAGCAGCACGAGCGGGGACAGGGGGCTTGGGGAGCAGTACTTC. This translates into CASSTSGDRGLGEQYF. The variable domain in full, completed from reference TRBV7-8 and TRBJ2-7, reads GAGVSQSPRYKVAKRGQDVALRCDPISGHVSLFWYQQALGQGPEFLTYFQNEAQLDKSGLPSDRFFAERPEGSVSTLKIQRTQQEDSAVYLCASSTSGDRGLGEQYFGPGTRLTVT.

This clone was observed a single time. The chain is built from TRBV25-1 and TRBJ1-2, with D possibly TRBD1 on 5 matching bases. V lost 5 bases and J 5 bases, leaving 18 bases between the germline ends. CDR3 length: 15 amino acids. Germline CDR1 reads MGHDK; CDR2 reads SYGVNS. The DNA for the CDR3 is TGTGCCAGCAGTCCCTGGGGGGTGAGCCTATATGGCTACACCTTC. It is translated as CASSPWGVSLYGYTF.

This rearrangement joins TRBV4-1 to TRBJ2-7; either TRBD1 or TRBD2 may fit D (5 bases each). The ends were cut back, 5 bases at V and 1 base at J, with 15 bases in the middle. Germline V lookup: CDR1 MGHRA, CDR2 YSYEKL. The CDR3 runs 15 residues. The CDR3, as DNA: TGCGCCAGCAGCGCCTCCGGGACCTCATCCTACGAGCAGTACTTC. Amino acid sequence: CASSASGTSSYEQYF.

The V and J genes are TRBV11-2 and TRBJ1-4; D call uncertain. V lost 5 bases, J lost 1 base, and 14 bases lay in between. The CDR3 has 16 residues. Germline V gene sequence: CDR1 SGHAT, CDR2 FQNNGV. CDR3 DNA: TGTGCCAGCAGCCTGGAGGGAGGGCTAACTAATGAAAAACTGTTTTTT. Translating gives CASSLEGGLTNEKLFF. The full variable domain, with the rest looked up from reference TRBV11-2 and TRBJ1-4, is EAGVAQSPRYKIIEKRQSVAFWCNPISGHATLYWYQQILGQGPKLLIQFQNNGVVDDSQLPKDRFSAERLKGVDSTLKIQPAKLEDSAVYLCASSLEGGLTNEKLFFGSGTQLSVL.

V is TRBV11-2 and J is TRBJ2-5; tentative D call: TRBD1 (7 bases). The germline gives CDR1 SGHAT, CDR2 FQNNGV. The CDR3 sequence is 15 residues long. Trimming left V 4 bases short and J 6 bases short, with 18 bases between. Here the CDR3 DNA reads TGTGCCAGCAGCTCTATAGGGGGCCGGGGGAAGACCCAGTACTTC. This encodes CASSSIGGRGKTQYF. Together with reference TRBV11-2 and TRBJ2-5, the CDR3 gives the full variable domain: EAGVAQSPRYKIIEKRQSVAFWCNPISGHATLYWYQQILGQGPKLLIQFQNNGVVDDSQLPKDRFSAERLKGVDSTLKIQPAKLEDSAVYLCASSSIGGRGKTQYFGPGTRLLVL.

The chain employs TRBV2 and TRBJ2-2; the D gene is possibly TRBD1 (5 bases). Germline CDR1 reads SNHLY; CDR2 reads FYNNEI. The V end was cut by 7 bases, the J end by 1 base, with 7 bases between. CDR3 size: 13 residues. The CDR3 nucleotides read TGTGCCAGCACCAGGGAGAACACCGGGGAGCTGTTTTTT. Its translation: CASTRENTGELFF.

The CDR3 region is CASSMGPGILFF. In DNA form, the CDR3 reads TGTGCCAGCAGCATGGGACCGGGAATTCTCTTCTTT. V gene TRBV11-2 combines with J gene TRBJ1-1; possible D gene TRBD1, 5 bases. Germline V CDR1 and CDR2: SGHAT, FQNNGV. V was trimmed by 5 bases and J by 14 bases, leaving 18 bases between them. The CDR3 extends over 12 amino acids.

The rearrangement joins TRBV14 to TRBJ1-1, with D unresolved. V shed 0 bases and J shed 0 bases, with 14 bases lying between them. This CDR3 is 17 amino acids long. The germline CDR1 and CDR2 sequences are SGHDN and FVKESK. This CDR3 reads CASSQEVWQAMNTEAFF. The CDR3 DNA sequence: TGTGCCAGCAGCCAAGAGGTGTGGCAGGCCATGAACACTGAAGCTTTCTTT.

The CDR3 here is CASSLAWGGYNEQFF. In DNA, the CDR3 is TGCGCCAGCAGCTTGGCCTGGGGCGGCTACAATGAGCAGTTCTTC. This chain connects TRBV5-1 to TRBJ2-1; TRBD1 is a possible D gene (5 bases). The CDR3 has 15 amino acids. The germline V gene has CDR1 SGHRS and CDR2 YFSETQ. V shed 0 bases and J shed 3 bases, with 10 bases lying between them.

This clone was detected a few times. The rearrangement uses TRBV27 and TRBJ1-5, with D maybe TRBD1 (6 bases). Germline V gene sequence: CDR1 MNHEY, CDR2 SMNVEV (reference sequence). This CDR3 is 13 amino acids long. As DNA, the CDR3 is TGTGCTACGGCAGGGGTTGGCAATCAGCCCCAGCATTTT. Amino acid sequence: CATAGVGNQPQHF.

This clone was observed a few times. The DNA for the CDR3 is TGTGCCAGCAGTCTTGACAGTGGAGGGTACGAGCAGTACTTC. As protein: CASSLDSGGYEQYF. The chain employs TRBV2 and TRBJ2-7; D possibly corresponds to TRBD2 (6 bases). This CDR3 has 14 residues. V was pared by 5 bases and J by 4 bases, with 15 bases between. Per germline, CDR1 SNHLY and CDR2 FYNNEI.

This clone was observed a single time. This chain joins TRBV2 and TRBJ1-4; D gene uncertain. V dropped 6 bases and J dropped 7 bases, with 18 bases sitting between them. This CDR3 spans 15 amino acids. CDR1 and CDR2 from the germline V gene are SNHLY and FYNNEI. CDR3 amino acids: CASSVIYLGGEKLFF. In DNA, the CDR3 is TGTGCCAGCAGCGTTATTTACTTAGGTGGTGAAAAACTGTTTTTT.

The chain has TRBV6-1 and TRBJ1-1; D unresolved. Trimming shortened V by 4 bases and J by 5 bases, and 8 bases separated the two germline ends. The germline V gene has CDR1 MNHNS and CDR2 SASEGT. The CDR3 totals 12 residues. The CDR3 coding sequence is TGTGCCAGCAGTGGAGGGAGGACTGAAGCTTTCTTT. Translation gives CASSGGRTEAFF.

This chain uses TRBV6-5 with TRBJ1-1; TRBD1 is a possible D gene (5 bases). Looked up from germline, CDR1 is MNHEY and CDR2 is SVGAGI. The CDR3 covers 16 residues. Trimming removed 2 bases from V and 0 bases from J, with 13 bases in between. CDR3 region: CASSYLGGGVNTEAFF. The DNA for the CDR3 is TGTGCCAGCAGTTACCTCGGGGGTGGGGTGAACACTGAAGCTTTCTTT.

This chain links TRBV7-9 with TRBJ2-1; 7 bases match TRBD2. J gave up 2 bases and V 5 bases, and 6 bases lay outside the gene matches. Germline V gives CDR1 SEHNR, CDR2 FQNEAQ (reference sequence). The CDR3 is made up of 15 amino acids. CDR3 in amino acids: CASSKSGTPYNEQFF. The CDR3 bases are TGTGCCAGCAGCAAAAGCGGGACGCCCTACAATGAGCAGTTCTTC.

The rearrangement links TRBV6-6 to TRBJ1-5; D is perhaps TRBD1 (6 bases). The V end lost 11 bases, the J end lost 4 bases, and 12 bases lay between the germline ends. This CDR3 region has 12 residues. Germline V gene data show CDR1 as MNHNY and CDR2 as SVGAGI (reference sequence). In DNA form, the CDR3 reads TGTGCCTCTTCCCAGGGGAATCAGCCCCAGCATTTT. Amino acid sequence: CASSQGNQPQHF.

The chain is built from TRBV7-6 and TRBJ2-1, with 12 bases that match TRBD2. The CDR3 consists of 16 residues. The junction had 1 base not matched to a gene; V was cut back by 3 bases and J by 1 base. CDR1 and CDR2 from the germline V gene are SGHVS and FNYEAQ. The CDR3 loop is CASSLGTSGSYNEQFF. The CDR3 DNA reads TGTGCCAGCAGCTTGGGGACTAGCGGGTCCTACAATGAGCAGTTCTTC.

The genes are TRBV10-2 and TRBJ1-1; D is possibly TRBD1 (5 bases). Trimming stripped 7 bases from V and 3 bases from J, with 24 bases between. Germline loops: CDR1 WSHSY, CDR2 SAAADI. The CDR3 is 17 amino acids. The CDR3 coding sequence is TGCGCCAGCATCTCAAACGTGACAGCTAGACGCGACACTGAAGCTTTCTTT. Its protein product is CASISNVTARRDTEAFF.

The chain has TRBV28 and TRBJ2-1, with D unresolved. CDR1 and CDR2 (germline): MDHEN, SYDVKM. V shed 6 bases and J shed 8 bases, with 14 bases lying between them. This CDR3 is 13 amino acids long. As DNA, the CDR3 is TGTGCCAGCAGAGGCCGCGGCACCGATGAGCAGTTCTTC. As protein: CASRGRGTDEQFF.

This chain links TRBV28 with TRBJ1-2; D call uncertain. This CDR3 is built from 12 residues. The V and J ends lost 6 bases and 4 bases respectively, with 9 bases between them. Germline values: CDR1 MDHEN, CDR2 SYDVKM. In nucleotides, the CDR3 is TGTGCCAGCAGCCCCAGAGTCTATGGCTACACCTTC. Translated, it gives CASSPRVYGYTF.

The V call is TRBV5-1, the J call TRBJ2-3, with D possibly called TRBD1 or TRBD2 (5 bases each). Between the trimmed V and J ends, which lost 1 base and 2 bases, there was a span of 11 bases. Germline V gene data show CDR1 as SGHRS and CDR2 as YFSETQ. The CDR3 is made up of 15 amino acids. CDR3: CASSLRGRITDTQYF. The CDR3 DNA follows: TGCGCCAGCAGCTTGCGGGGCAGAATCACAGATACGCAGTATTTT.

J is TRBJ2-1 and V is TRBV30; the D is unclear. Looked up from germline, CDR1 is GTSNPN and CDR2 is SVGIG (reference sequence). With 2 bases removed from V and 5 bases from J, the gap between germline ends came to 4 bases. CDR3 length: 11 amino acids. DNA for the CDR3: TGTGCCTGGAGTCGGGACAATGAGCAGTTCTTC. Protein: CAWSRDNEQFF.

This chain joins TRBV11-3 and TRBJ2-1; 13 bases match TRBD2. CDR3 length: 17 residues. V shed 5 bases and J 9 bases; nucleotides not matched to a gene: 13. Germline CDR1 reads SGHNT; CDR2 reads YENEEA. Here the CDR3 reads CASSLRTSGSPEGEQFF. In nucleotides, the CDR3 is TGTGCCAGCAGCCTCCGGACTAGCGGGAGTCCGGAAGGTGAGCAGTTCTTC.

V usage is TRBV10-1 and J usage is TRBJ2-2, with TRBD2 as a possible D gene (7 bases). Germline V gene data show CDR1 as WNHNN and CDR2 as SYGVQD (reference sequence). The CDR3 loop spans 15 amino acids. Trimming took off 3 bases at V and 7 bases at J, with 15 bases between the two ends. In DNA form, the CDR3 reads TGCGCCAGCAGTGATGGCGGGAGAGGGGGCGGGGAGCTGTTTTTT. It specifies CASSDGGRGGGELFF.

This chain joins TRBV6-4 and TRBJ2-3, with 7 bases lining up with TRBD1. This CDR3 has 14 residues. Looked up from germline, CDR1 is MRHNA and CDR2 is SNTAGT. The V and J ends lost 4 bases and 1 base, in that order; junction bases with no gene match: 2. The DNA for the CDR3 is TGTGCCAGCAGTGGACAGGGCGGCACAGATACGCAGTATTTT. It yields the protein CASSGQGGTDTQYF.